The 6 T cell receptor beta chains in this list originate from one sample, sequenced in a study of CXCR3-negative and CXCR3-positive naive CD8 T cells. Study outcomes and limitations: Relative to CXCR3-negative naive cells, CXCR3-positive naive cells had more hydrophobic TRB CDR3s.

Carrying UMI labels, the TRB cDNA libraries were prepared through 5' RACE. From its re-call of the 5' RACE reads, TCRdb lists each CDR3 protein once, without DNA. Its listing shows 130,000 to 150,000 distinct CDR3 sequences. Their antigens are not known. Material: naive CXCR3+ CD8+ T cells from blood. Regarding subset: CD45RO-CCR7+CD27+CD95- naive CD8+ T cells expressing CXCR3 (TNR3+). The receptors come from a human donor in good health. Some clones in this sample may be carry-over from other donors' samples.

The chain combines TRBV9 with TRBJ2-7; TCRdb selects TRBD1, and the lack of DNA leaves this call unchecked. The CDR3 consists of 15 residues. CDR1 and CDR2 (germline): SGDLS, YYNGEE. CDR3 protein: CASSVSQGARNEQYF.

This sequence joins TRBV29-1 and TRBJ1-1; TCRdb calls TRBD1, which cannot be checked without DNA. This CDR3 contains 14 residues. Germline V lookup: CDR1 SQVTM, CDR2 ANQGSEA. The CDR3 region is CSVPLSGGSTEAFF.

The CDR3 is CASSGWGDGYTF. The genes are TRBV7-9 and TRBJ1-2. CDR1 is SEHNR and CDR2 is FQNEAQ in the germline V gene (reference sequence). The CDR3 contains 12 residues.

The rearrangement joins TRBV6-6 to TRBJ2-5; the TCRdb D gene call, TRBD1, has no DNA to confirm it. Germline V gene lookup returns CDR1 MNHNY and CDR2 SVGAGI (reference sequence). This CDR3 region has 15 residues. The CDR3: CASSYGRRLGETQYF.

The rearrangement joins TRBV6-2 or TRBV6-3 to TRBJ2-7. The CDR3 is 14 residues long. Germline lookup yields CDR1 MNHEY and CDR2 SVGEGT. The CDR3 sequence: CASSKGQEPYEQYF.

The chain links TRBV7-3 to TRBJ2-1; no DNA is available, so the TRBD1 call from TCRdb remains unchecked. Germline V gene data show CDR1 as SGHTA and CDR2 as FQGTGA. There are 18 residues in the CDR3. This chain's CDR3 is CASSLIGGVAGSYNEQFF.